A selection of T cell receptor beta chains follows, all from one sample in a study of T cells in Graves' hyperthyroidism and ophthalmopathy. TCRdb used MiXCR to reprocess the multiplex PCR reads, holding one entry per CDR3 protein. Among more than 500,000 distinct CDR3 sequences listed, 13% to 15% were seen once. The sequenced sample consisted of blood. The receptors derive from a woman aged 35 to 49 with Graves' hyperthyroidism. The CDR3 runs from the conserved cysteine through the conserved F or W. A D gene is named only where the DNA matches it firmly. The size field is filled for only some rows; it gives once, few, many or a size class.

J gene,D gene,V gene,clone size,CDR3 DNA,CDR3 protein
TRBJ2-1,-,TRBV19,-,TGTGCCAGTAGTGGGCGGTGGGGGCAGTTCTTC,CASSGRWGQFF
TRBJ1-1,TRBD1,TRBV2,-,TGTGCCAGGGGACAGGGTGATCCTGAAGCTTTCTTT,CARGQGDPEAFF
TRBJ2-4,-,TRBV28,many,TGTGCCATCCCTTGGGGTTCCAAAAACATTCAGTACTTC,CAIPWGSKNIQYF
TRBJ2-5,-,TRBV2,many,TGTGCCAGCAACGCTGACAGGCTGCAAGAGACCCAGTACTTC,CASNADRLQETQYF
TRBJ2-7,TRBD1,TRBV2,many,TGTGCCAGCAGTGTCCGGGACAGGGAGTACGAGCAGTACTTC,CASSVRDREYEQYF
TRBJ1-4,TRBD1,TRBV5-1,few,TGCGCCAGCAGCTTGTCGCCGGGACAGTCGAATGAAAAACTGTTTTTT,CASSLSPGQSNEKLFF
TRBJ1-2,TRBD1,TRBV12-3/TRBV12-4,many,TGTGCCAGCAGTCAGACAGGGGTGGTAGGCTACACCTTC,CASSQTGVVGYTF
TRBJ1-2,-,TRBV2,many,TGTGCCAGCAGCATCGGACAGATGCAGTATGGCTACACCTTC,CASSIGQMQYGYTF
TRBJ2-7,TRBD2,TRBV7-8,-,TGTGCCAGCAGCTTCCCGACTAGCGGGATCTACGAGCAGTACTTC,CASSFPTSGIYEQYF
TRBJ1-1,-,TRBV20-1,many,TGCAGTGCTAGCCTACCAGGGGTGAACACTGAAGCTTTCTTT,CSASLPGVNTEAFF
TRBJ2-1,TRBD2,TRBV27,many,TGTGCCAGCATGGGGCGGACTAGGGTCTACAATGAGCAGTTCTTC,CASMGRTRVYNEQFF